The rows below give T cell receptor beta chains drawn from one sample of a study of cytomegalovirus exposure and HLA in healthy donors. Clones were sequenced by immunoSEQ multiplex PCR, and TCRdb holds only the in-frame ones, with some missing. Among around 300,000 clones listed, approximately 86% were seen once. The source material was PBMCs. The receptors were gathered from a woman younger than 35 in good health and CMV-seronegative. The CDR3 runs from the conserved cysteine through the conserved F or W. Fields, in order: J gene, D gene, V gene, CDR3 protein. D genes are given only for firm matches.

>TRBJ2-3|TRBD2|TRBV6-7
CASSHYSPHRNSGTFGILDTQYF
>TRBJ2-2|.|TRBV6-5
CASSYSDRDTGELFF
>TRBJ1-2|.|TRBV5-6
CASSFSENYGYTF
>TRBJ1-6|.|TRBV7-3
CASSLGPLLGSPLHF
>TRBJ2-3|.|TRBV6-5
CASSTGLPSTDTQYF
>TRBJ2-5|TRBD2|TRBV30
CAWRERRGGEETQYF
>TRBJ1-1|.|TRBV6-1
CASSQGPGDSTEAFF
>TRBJ1-5|.|TRBV5-1
CATPLSEWPQHF
>TRBJ2-7|TRBD2|TRBV19
CASSLGRDSVLYEQYF
>TRBJ1-1|.|TRBV2
CASSDPGRGTTEAFF
>TRBJ1-4|.|TRBV11-2
CASSLHRESEKLFF
>TRBJ1-2|TRBD1|TRBV10-3
CAISEEIGTGNSYGYTF
>TRBJ1-1|.|TRBV27
CASSVDRMNTEAFF
>TRBJ2-5|.|TRBV28
CASSLAGRETQYF
>TRBJ1-2|TRBD1|TRBV7-2
CASSTDRGAGRGYTF
>TRBJ2-7|.|TRBV5-1
CASSFGEADSYEQYF
>TRBJ1-5|TRBD1|TRBV19
CASTHLTGTQPQHF
>TRBJ2-3|TRBD1|TRBV7-3
CASSPDRGADTQYF
>TRBJ2-2|TRBD2|TRBV5-1
CASSLRSGVNTGELFF
>TRBJ2-1|TRBD2|TRBV25-1
CASSEAAGGLFDEQFF
>TRBJ2-1|TRBD1|TRBV4-1
CASSHPSIQRPGQLNNEQFF
>TRBJ1-3|.|TRBV5-1
CASSLQGLGNTIYF
>TRBJ2-2|.|TRBV6-1
CASTPLAGNTGELFF
>TRBJ2-7|TRBD2|TRBV7-9
CASSLGGGTLSEQYF
>TRBJ1-2|.|TRBV5-1
CATKISTGQSNYGYTF
>TRBJ2-3|TRBD1|TRBV9
CASSPRQGAPDTQYF
>TRBJ1-5|.|TRBV28
CASRKSTQPQHF
>TRBJ2-3|.|TRBV6-4
CASSDFPGVETDTQYF
>TRBJ1-2|.|TRBV7-9
CASSLGTANQGYGYTF
>TRBJ2-2|TRBD2|TRBV7-7
CASSLAWPATSGNTGELFF
>TRBJ1-2|.|TRBV11-3
CASSLEGRANNYGYTF
>TRBJ2-2|.|TRBV6-4
CASSDSSSGELFF
>TRBJ2-5|TRBD2|TRBV29-1
CSPQGLAGGETQYF
>TRBJ1-2|TRBD1|TRBV23-1
CASSRRRDSFRGYTF
>TRBJ2-1|TRBD1|TRBV5-1
CASRTGENYNEQFF
>TRBJ2-2|.|TRBV9
CASSVEWGAGELFF
>TRBJ2-2|.|TRBV29-1
CSVVVQGGTGELFF
>TRBJ1-6|TRBD1|TRBV27
CASSSTGRNSPLHF
>TRBJ1-1|.|TRBV30
CACPSVNTEAFF
>TRBJ1-6|TRBD1|TRBV11-3
CASSFGTGRPLHF
>TRBJ1-5|TRBD1|TRBV27
CASSPSTGEANQPQHF
>TRBJ1-5|TRBD1|TRBV6-6
CASRDFPGTGNQPQHF
>TRBJ1-6|.|TRBV6-7
CASSYAQGSYNSPLHF
>TRBJ2-7|.|TRBV5-1
CASSPSLASSYEQYF
>TRBJ1-6|TRBD1|TRBV5-4
CASSLGLDRGTHNSPLHF
>TRBJ2-1|TRBD2|TRBV11-2
CASSSPSGSLTYNEQFF
>TRBJ2-2|.|TRBV4-3
CASSQATDFTGELFF
>TRBJ2-3|TRBD2|TRBV28
CASSLYPLADDTDTQYF
>TRBJ2-1|TRBD1|TRBV4-3
CASSPGTGDNNEQFF
>TRBJ2-7|TRBD2|TRBV9
CASSVRGGANYEQYF
>TRBJ1-2|.|TRBV20-1
CSATKSYGYTF
>TRBJ1-1|.|TRBV29-1
CSGNGQKNEAFF
>TRBJ2-7|.|TRBV2
CASNRGSYEQYF
>TRBJ2-1|TRBD2|TRBV9
CASSPRGEREGFNEQFF
>TRBJ1-3|.|TRBV5-1
CASSLAGGIGNTIYF